This TCR beta chain was documented in a study of beta chain features in type 1 diabetes. Findings and limits, study-wide: Patients with Type 1 diabetes showed moderately but significantly shorter TCRB CDR3s in all four CD4+ subsets. High-TCR-expressing cells could be over-represented by cDNA sequencing.

The V gene's germline CDR1 is SEHNR and CDR2 FQNEAQ (reference sequence). Trimming at V came to 5 bases and at J to 3 bases, leaving 4 bases not matched to a gene. CDR3 length: 13 residues. This clone was observed a single time. Its antigen is not known. Expressed TCRB transcripts were sequenced because the isolated RNA had all been reverse transcribed beforehand. Clones were sequenced by immunoSEQ multiplex PCR, and TCRdb holds only the in-frame ones, with some missing. This sample has some 330,000 clones, with approximately 12% found just once. By way of CD45RO/CCR7/CD25/CD127/CD95/CD27, the CD4+ regulatory, stem cell-like memory, central memory and naive cells were sorted.

The sequenced sample consisted of naive CD4+ T cells from blood. The sequence came from a woman in her late teens or twenties with type 1 diabetes. The chain employs TRBV7-9 and TRBJ2-7; TRBD1 agrees at 7 bases. The CDR3 DNA follows: TGTGCCAGCAGCCAGGGACAGTTCTACGAGCAGTACTTC. Residues: CASSQGQFYEQYF.